What follows are 2 T cell receptor beta chains derived from one specimen sequenced in a study of blood T cell repertoires in COVID-19. Method: immunoSEQ multiplex PCR; TCRdb's copy keeps in-frame clones and lacks some. The data show roughly 140,000 clones, roughly nine tenths seen once. Sequenced input: peripheral blood. The receptors shown here come from a woman aged 60-75 years with active or convalescent COVID-19.

The DNA of the CDR3 is TGTGCCAGTAGGACTTATACGACTAGCGGGGGGCGTTCGGATGAGCAGTTCTTC. Its translation is CASRTYTTSGGRSDEQFF. This rearrangement joins TRBV19 to TRBJ2-1; TRBD2 matches 13 bases. Germline trimming cut 6 bases from V and 8 bases from J; bases unmatched to any gene: 16. CDR1 LNHDA and CDR2 SQIVND come from the germline V gene (reference sequence). The CDR3 runs 18 residues.

CDR3 sequence reads: CASKGDLIDTQYF. CDR3 nucleotides: TGTGCCAGCAAAGGGGATTTGATAGATACGCAGTATTTT. The chain uses TRBV2 and TRBJ2-3; tentative D call: TRBD1 (5 bases). Trimming removed 7 bases from V and 5 bases from J, with 13 bases in between. The CDR3 spans 13 residues. Germline V gives CDR1 SNHLY, CDR2 FYNNEI.